This note documents a single T cell receptor (beta chain) sequence. V lost 1 base to trimming and J lost 1 base, with 8 bases between them. CDR3 length: 14 amino acids. Germline values: CDR1 SGHRS, CDR2 YFSETQ. The record originates from a study of T cell changes during pregnancy in multiple sclerosis. Sequenced by immunoSEQ multiplex PCR; TCRdb stores in-frame clones only, minus some. The data hold 100,000 or so clones, with 85% to 95% observed a single time. The chain carries TRBV5-1 and TRBJ1-1; unclear D gene. The sequence derives from a female donor with multiple sclerosis, enrolled in a pregnancy study. Sequenced material: peripheral blood, taken before pregnancy. In DNA, the CDR3 is TGCGCCAGCAGCTTGATACGGGGGAACACTGAAGCTTTCTTT. This encodes CASSLIRGNTEAFF.